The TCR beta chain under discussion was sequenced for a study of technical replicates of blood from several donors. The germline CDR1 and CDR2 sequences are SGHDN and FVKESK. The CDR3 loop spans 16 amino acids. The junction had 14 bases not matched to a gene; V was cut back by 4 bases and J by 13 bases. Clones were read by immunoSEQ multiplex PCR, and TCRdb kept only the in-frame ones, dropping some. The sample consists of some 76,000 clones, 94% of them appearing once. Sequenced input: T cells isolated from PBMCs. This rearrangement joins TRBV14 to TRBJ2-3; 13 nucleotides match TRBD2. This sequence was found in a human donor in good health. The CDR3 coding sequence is TGTGCCAGCAGCCGTCTAGGACTAGCGGGAGAGGCTACTAAGTATTTT. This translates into CASSRLGLAGEATKYF. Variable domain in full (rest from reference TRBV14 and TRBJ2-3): EAGVTQFPSHSVIEKGQTVTLRCDPISGHDNLYWYRRVMGKEIKFLLHFVKESKQDESGMPNNRFLAERTGGTYSTLKVQPAELEDSGVYFCASSRLGLAGEATKYFGPGTRLTVL.